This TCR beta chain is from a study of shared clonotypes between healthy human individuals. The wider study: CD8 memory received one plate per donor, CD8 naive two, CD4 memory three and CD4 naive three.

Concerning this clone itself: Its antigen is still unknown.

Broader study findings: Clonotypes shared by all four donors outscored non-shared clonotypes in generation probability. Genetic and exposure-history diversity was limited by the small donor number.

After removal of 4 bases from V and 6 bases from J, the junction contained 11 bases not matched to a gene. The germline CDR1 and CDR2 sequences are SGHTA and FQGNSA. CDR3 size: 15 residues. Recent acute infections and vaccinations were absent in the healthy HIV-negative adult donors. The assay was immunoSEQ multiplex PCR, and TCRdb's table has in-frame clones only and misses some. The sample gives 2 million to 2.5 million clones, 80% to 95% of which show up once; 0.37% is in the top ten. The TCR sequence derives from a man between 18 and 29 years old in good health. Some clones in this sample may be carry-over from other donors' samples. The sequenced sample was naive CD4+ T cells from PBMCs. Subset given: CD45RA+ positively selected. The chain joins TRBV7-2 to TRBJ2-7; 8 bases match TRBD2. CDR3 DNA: TGTGCCAGCAGCTCATTACATGGACTAGCCGGCGAGCAGTACTTC. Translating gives CASSSLHGLAGEQYF.